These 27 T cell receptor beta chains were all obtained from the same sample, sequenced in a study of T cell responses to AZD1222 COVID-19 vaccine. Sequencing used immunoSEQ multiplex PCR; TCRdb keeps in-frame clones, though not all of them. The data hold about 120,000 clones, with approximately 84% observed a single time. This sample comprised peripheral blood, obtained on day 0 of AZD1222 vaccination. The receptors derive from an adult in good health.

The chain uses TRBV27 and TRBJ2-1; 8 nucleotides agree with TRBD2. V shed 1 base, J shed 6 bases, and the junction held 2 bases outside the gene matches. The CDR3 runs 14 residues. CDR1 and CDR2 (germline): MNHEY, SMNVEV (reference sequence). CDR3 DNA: TGTGCCAGCAGTTTATTGACTAGCGCCAATGAGCAGTTCTTC. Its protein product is CASSLLTSANEQFF.

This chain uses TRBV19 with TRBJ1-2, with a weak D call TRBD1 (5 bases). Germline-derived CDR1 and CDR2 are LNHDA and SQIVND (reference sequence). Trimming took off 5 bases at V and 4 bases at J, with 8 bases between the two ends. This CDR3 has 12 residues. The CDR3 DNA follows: TGTGCCAGTAGTCCAGGGCGCTATGGCTACACCTTC. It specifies CASSPGRYGYTF.

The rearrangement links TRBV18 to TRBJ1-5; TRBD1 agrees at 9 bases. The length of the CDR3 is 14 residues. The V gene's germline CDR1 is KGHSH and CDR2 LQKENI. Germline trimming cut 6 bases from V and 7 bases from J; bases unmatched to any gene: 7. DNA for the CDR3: TGTGCCAGCTCCCTTACAGGGGGCGAACAGCCCCAGCATTTT. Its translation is CASSLTGGEQPQHF.

CDR3 region: CAWSYSGGGETQYF. Written as DNA, the CDR3 is TGTGCCTGGAGTTATAGCGGGGGGGGAGAGACCCAGTACTTC. The chain joins TRBV30 to TRBJ2-5; 11 nucleotides match TRBD2. CDR3 length: 14 amino acids. V trimming: 2 bases; J trimming: 4 bases; junction bases outside the gene matches: 3. The germline V gene encodes CDR1 GTSNPN and CDR2 SVGIG (reference sequence).

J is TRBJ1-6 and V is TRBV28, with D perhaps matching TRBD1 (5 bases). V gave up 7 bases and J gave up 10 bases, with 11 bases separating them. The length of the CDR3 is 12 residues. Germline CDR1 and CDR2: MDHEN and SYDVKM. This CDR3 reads CASISGSSPLHF. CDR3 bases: TGTGCCAGCATATCAGGGTCCTCACCCCTCCACTTT.

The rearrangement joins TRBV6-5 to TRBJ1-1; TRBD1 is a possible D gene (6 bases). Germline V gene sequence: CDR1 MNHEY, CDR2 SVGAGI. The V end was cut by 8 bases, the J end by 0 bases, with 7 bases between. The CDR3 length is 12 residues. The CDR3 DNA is TGTGCCAGCGAGGGGGTGAACACTGAAGCTTTCTTT. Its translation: CASEGVNTEAFF.

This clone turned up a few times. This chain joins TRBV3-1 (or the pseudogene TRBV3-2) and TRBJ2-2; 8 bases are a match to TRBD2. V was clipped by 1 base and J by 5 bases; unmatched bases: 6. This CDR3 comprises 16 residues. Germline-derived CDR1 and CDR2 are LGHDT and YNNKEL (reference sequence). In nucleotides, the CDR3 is TGTGCCAGCAGCCAAGGGACGGGCGGGAGGACCGGGGAGCTGTTTTTT. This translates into CASSQGTGGRTGELFF.

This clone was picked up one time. CDR3: CASSQYNLRELGTDTQYF. CDR3 nucleotide sequence: TGTGCCAGCAGCCAGTATAATTTGCGGGAATTGGGCACAGATACGCAGTATTTT. The chain links TRBV14 to TRBJ2-3; tentative D call: TRBD2 (6 bases). The CDR3 covers 18 residues. V was shortened by 3 bases and J by 1 base, with 20 bases between the two germline ends. Germline V gives CDR1 SGHDN, CDR2 FVKESK. Variable domain in full (rest from reference TRBV14 and TRBJ2-3): EAGVTQFPSHSVIEKGQTVTLRCDPISGHDNLYWYRRVMGKEIKFLLHFVKESKQDESGMPNNRFLAERTGGTYSTLKVQPAELEDSGVYFCASSQYNLRELGTDTQYFGPGTRLTVL.

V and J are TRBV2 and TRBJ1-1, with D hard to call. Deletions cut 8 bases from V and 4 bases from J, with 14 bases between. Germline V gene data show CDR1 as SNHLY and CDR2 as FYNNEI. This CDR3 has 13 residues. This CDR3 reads CASEKVSFTEAFF. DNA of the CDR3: TGTGCCAGCGAGAAGGTTTCGTTCACTGAAGCTTTCTTT.

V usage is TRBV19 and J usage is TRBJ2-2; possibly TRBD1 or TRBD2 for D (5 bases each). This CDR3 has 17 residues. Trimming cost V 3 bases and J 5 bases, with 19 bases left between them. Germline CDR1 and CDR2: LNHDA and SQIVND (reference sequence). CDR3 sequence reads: CASSIGGSTPGTGELFF. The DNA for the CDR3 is TGTGCCAGTAGTATTGGGGGTTCCACTCCTGGTACCGGGGAGCTGTTTTTT.

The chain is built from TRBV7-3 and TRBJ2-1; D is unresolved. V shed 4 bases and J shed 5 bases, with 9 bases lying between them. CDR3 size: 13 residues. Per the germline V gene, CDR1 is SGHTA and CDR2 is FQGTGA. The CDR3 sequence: CASSSGRDNEQFF. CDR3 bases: TGTGCCAGCAGCTCCGGACGGGACAATGAGCAGTTCTTC.

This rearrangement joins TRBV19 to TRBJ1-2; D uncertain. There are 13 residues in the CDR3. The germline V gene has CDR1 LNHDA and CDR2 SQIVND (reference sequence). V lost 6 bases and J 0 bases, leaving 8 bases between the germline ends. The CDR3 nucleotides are TGTGCCAGTAGCCCACGGGCTAACTATGGCTACACCTTC. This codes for CASSPRANYGYTF.

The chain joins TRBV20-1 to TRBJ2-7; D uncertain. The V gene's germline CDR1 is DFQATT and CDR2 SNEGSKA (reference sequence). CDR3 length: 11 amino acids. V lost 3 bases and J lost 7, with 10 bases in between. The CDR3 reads CSASRRREQYF. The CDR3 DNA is TGCAGTGCTAGCCGCCGGCGGGAGCAGTACTTC.

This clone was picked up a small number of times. The DNA of the CDR3 is TGCGCCAGCAGCTTGGCGGACAGGGGGGACACCATATATTTT. Translating it yields CASSLADRGDTIYF. This rearrangement joins TRBV5-1 to TRBJ1-3; 10 bases align to TRBD1. Germline V gives CDR1 SGHRS, CDR2 YFSETQ. V shed 0 bases and J 8 bases; nucleotides not matched to a gene: 2. The CDR3 totals 14 residues. The entire variable domain, with the rest obtained from reference TRBV5-1 and TRBJ1-3, is as follows: KAGVTQTPRYLIKTRGQQVTLSCSPISGHRSVSWYQQTPGQGLQFLFEYFSETQRNKGNFPGRFSGRQFSNSRSEMNVSTLELGDSALYLCASSLADRGDTIYFGEGSWLTVV.

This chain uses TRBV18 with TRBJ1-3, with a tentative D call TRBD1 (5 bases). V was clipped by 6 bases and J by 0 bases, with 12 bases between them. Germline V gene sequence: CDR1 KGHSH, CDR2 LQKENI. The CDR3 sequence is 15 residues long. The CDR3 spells CASSPGPISGNTIYF. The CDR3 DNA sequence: TGTGCCAGCTCCCCGGGACCTATCTCTGGAAACACCATATATTTT.

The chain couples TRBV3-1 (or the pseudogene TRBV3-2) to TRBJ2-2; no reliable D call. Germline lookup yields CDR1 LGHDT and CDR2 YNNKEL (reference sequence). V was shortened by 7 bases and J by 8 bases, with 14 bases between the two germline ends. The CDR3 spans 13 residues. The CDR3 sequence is CASISKGMGELFF. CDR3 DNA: TGTGCCAGCATATCGAAGGGCATGGGGGAGCTGTTTTTT.

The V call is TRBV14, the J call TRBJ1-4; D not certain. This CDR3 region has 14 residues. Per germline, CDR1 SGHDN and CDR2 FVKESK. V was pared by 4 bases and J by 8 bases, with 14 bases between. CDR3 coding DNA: TGTGCCAGCAGCCCCGGTCGGGAGCGGGAAAAACTGTTTTTT. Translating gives CASSPGREREKLFF.

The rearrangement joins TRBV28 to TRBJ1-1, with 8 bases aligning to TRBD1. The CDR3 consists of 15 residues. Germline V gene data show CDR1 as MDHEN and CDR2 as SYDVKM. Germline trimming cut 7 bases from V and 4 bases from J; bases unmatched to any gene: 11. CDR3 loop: CASKRPGQASTEAFF. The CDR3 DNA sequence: TGTGCCAGCAAACGACCGGGACAGGCGAGCACTGAAGCTTTCTTT.

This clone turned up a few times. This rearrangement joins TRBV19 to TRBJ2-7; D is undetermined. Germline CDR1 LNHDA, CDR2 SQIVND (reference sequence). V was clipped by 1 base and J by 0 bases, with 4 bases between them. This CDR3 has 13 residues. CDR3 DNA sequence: TGTGCCAGTAGTATAGGACACTCCTACGAGCAGTACTTC. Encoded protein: CASSIGHSYEQYF.

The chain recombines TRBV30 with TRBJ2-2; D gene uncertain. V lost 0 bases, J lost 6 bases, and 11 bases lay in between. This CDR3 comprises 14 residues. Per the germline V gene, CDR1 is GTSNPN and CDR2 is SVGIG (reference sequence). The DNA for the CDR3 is TGTGCCTGGAGTGTACGCTCCCAGGCCGGGGAGCTGTTTTTT. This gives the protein CAWSVRSQAGELFF.

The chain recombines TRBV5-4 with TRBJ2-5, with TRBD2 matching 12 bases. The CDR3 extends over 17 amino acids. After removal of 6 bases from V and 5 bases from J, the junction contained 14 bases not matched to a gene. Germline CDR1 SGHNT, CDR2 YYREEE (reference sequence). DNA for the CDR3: TGTGCCAGCAACTCCCGACTAGCGGGAGCTGGTGGGGAGACCCAGTACTTC. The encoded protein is CASNSRLAGAGGETQYF.

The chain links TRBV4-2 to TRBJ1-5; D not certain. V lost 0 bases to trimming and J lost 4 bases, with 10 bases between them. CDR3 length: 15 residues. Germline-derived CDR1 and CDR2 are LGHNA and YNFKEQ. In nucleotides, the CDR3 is TGTGCCAGCAGCCAAGAAGGTGGAACTAATCAGCCCCAGCATTTT. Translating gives CASSQEGGTNQPQHF.

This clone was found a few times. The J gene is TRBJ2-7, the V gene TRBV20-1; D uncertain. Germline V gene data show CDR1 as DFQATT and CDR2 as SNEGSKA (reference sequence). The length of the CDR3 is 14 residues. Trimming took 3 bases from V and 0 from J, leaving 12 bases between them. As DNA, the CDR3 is TGCAGTGCTAGTGTCTTAGGGAACTCCTACGAGCAGTACTTC. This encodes CSASVLGNSYEQYF.

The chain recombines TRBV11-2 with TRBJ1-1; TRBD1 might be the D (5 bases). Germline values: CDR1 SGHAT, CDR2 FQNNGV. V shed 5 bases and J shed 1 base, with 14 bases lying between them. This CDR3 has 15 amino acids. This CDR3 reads CASSPGGRSNTEAFF. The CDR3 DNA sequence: TGTGCCAGCAGCCCCGGGGGGAGGTCGAACACTGAAGCTTTCTTT.

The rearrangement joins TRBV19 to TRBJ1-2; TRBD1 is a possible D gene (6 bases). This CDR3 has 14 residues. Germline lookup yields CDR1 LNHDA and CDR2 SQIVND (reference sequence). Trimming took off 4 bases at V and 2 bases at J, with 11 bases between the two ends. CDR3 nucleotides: TGTGCCAGTAGTACCACGACAGGCAACTATGGCTACACCTTC. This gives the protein CASSTTTGNYGYTF.

The CDR3 DNA sequence: TGTGCCAGCAGCGTAAGTCCCCTGGACACAGATACGCAGTATTTT. Residues: CASSVSPLDTDTQYF. The chain carries TRBV9 and TRBJ2-3; D not certain. V shed 1 base and J shed 2 bases, with 11 bases lying between them. CDR1 and CDR2 from the germline V gene are SGDLS and YYNGEE. The CDR3 runs to 15 residues.

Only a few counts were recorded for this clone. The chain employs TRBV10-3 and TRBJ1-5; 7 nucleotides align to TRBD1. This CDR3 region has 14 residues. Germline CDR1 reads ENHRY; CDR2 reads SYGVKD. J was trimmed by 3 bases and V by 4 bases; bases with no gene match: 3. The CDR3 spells CAISGDSFNQPQHF. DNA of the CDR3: TGTGCCATCAGTGGGGACAGCTTCAATCAGCCCCAGCATTTT.